Below, 24 T cell receptor beta chains from the same sample are listed, as sequenced in a study of OX40 agonist ivuxolimab in advanced cancers. The method was immunoSEQ multiplex PCR; TCRdb's version includes in-frame clones alone and lacks a portion of them. The sample carries fewer than 100,000 clones, nearly 90% recorded once. The input for sequencing was CD4+ or CD8+ T cells sorted from blood, taken in a trial of the OX40 agonist ivuxolimab. These receptors all stem from an adult with an advanced solid tumor such as melanoma, head and neck, liver or kidney cancer.

In this sample, this clone turned up a few times. The genes are TRBV2 and TRBJ1-5; D is ambiguous. This CDR3 spans 12 amino acids. Trimming left V 3 bases short and J 9 bases short, with 9 bases between. From germline, CDR1 is SNHLY and CDR2 FYNNEI. The CDR3 protein is CASSDVGRPQHF. The CDR3, as DNA: TGTGCCAGCAGTGACGTCGGTCGGCCCCAGCATTTT.

The chain uses TRBV28 and TRBJ1-1; unclear D gene. Germline lookup yields CDR1 MDHEN and CDR2 SYDVKM. The germline V and J ends were trimmed by 8 bases and 0 bases, with 19 bases remaining between them. This CDR3 region has 16 residues. The CDR3, as DNA: TGTGCCAGCCTCCCCGGGCACCTTACCTTGAACACTGAAGCTTTCTTT. It yields the protein CASLPGHLTLNTEAFF. Complete variable domain (other parts from reference TRBV28 and TRBJ1-1): DVKVTQSSRYLVKRTGEKVFLECVQDMDHENMFWYRQDPGLGLRLIYFSYDVKMKEKGDIPEGYSVSREKKERFSLILESASTNQTSMYLCASLPGHLTLNTEAFFGQGTRLTVV.

This clone was observed a few times. The V and J genes are TRBV6-5 and TRBJ1-1; D is perhaps TRBD1 (5 bases). The CDR3 has 12 residues. Looked up from germline, CDR1 is MNHEY and CDR2 is SVGAGI. V shed 6 bases and J shed 8 bases, with 13 bases lying between them. The CDR3 protein is CASRPQWGEAFF. The CDR3 bases are TGTGCCAGCAGACCCCAGTGGGGCGAAGCTTTCTTT.

CDR3 DNA sequence: TGCGCCAGCAGCCAATCTCCCTGGACAGGGGGCACTGAAGCTTTCTTT. This encodes CASSQSPWTGGTEAFF. The chain recombines TRBV10-2 with TRBJ1-1; 10 bases match TRBD1. Germline V gene sequence: CDR1 WSHSY, CDR2 SAAADI. V lost 6 bases to trimming and J lost 4 bases; unmatched junction nucleotides: 11. This CDR3 is 16 amino acids long.

The sample holds one count of this clone. The V and J genes are TRBV27 and TRBJ2-7; D uncertain. The CDR3 runs to 14 residues. Trimming took off 10 bases at V and 2 bases at J, with 18 bases between the two ends. Germline V gene data show CDR1 as MNHEY and CDR2 as SMNVEV (reference sequence). CDR3 DNA sequence: TGTGCCAACTTGAAGTTCGACAAGGCCTACGAGCAGTACGTC. This codes for CANLKFDKAYEQYV.

The rearrangement links TRBV4-1 to TRBJ1-6, with TRBD1 matching 7 bases. CDR3 length: 15 residues. From germline, CDR1 is MGHRA and CDR2 YSYEKL. The V gene end was trimmed by 4 bases and the J gene end by 8 bases; junction bases not matched to a gene: 8. CDR3 region: CASSPKGTEDSPLHF. DNA for the CDR3: TGCGCCAGCAGCCCCAAAGGGACAGAGGATTCACCCCTCCACTTT.

The chain recombines TRBV5-6 with TRBJ1-1; D not resolved. The ends were cut back, 5 bases at V and 2 bases at J, with 7 bases in the middle. From germline, CDR1 is SGHDT and CDR2 YYEEEE. The length of the CDR3 is 12 residues. The CDR3 loop is CASRVSNTEAFF. The CDR3 nucleotides read TGTGCCAGCAGGGTGAGTAACACTGAAGCTTTCTTT.

The chain joins TRBV6-1 to TRBJ1-3; D is unclear. The V gene's germline CDR1 is MNHNS and CDR2 SASEGT. Deletions cut 0 bases from V and 0 bases from J, with 3 bases between. The CDR3 is 14 amino acids. The chain's CDR3 is CASSEAGSGNTIYF. As DNA, the CDR3 is TGTGCCAGCAGTGAAGCGGGCTCTGGAAACACCATATATTTT.

Only one count was recorded for this clone. V is TRBV19 and J is TRBJ1-3; maybe TRBD1 (6 bases). Trimming left V 9 bases short and J 2 bases short, with 20 bases between. The CDR3 totals 16 residues. Looked up from germline, CDR1 is LNHDA and CDR2 is SQIVND (reference sequence). CDR3 in DNA: TGTGCCAGCAACTTCGGACAGTTCAACGCTGGAAACACCATATATTTT. Its protein product is CASNFGQFNAGNTIYF.

The chain combines TRBV5-4 with TRBJ2-1, with TRBD2 as a possible D gene (7 bases). This CDR3 has 15 residues. The V gene's germline CDR1 is SGHNT and CDR2 YYREEE (reference sequence). V was pared by 1 base and J by 7 bases, with 15 bases between. In DNA form, the CDR3 reads TGTGCCAGCAGCTTGCGGGGGGCCGATAGAAATGAGCAGTTCTTC. Encoded protein: CASSLRGADRNEQFF.

The chain combines TRBV19 with TRBJ2-7; 9 nucleotides line up with TRBD1. Germline lookup yields CDR1 LNHDA and CDR2 SQIVND (reference sequence). The CDR3 is 15 residues long. Losses at the gene ends were 2 bases for V and 1 base for J; bases not matched to a gene: 3. CDR3 amino acids: CASSIQGTGSYEQYF. For the CDR3, the DNA is TGTGCCAGTAGTATACAGGGGACAGGGTCCTACGAGCAGTACTTC.

The chain carries TRBV15 and TRBJ2-3; TRBD1 matches 9 bases. The CDR3 sequence is 19 residues long. The germline V gene encodes CDR1 LNHNV and CDR2 YYDKDF (reference sequence). J gave up 3 bases and V 2 bases, and 15 bases lay outside the gene matches. CDR3 sequence (DNA): TGTGCCACCAGCAGATCCTCGACCCCGGGACAGGGTAGAACAGATACGCAGTATTTT. Amino acids: CATSRSSTPGQGRTDTQYF.

The chain uses TRBV19 and TRBJ2-2, with D possibly TRBD2 on 5 matching bases. Trimming stripped 7 bases from V and 7 bases from J, with 22 bases between. CDR1 LNHDA and CDR2 SQIVND come from the germline V gene (reference sequence). The CDR3 is 16 residues long. The DNA of the CDR3 is TGTGCCAGTAAACCCACAAATCGGGGAGTTGTCGGGGAGCTGTTTTTT. It specifies CASKPTNRGVVGELFF.

The chain recombines TRBV27 with TRBJ2-1; possibly TRBD1 or TRBD2 for D (5 bases each). Germline loops: CDR1 MNHEY, CDR2 SMNVEV (reference sequence). The CDR3 spans 15 residues. Trimming left V 0 bases short and J 9 bases short, with 15 bases between. CDR3: CASSLSGAAVGEQFF. CDR3 DNA: TGTGCCAGCAGTTTATCCGGGGCCGCGGTTGGTGAGCAGTTCTTC.

This clone came up a few times. V and J are TRBV4-2 and TRBJ1-5; TRBD1 matches 7 bases. J was trimmed by 3 bases and V by 0 bases; bases with no gene match: 2. Germline assignment: CDR1 LGHNA and CDR2 YNFKEQ. The length of the CDR3 is 15 residues. CDR3 region: CASSQEGQDNQPQHF. The CDR3 DNA follows: TGTGCCAGCAGCCAAGAAGGACAGGACAATCAGCCCCAGCATTTT.

The chain joins TRBV6-5 to TRBJ1-5, with D unresolved. Germline-derived CDR1 and CDR2 are MNHEY and SVGAGI. V was cut by 6 bases and J by 0 bases, with 12 bases left in between. The CDR3 has 15 residues. The CDR3 DNA reads TGTGCCAGCAGGTTAAAGAAGAATAGCAATCAGCCCCAGCATTTT. The encoded protein is CASRLKKNSNQPQHF.

V and J are TRBV7-3 and TRBJ2-1; D remains ambiguous. CDR1 and CDR2 from the germline V gene are SGHTA and FQGTGA. The CDR3 is 16 residues long. Deletions cut 5 bases from V and 6 bases from J, with 20 bases between. Here the CDR3 DNA reads TGTGCCAGCAGCCTAGGGTCCTTTAGTGGGGTCAATGAGCAGTTCTTC. This sequence encodes CASSLGSFSGVNEQFF.

The chain combines TRBV28 with TRBJ2-2; maybe TRBD1 (6 bases). Germline-derived CDR1 and CDR2 are MDHEN and SYDVKM. The length of the CDR3 is 13 residues. Trimming stripped 4 bases from V and 6 bases from J, with 9 bases between. In DNA form, the CDR3 reads TGTGCCAGCAGTTCCGGACAGTCCGGGGAGCTGTTTTTT. Its protein is CASSSGQSGELFF.

This clone was seen only once. J is TRBJ2-1 and V is TRBV19; perhaps D is TRBD1 or TRBD2 (5 bases each). Germline V gives CDR1 LNHDA, CDR2 SQIVND (reference sequence). The CDR3 runs to 16 residues. With 7 bases removed from V and 8 bases from J, the gap between germline ends came to 24 bases. CDR3 nucleotide sequence: TGTGCCAGTACCTCACTTCCGGGACGCGAACGCGATGAGCAGTTCTTC. Its protein product is CASTSLPGRERDEQFF.

The J gene is TRBJ1-2, the V gene TRBV18; D remains unclear. Trimming took off 1 base at V and 0 bases at J, with 9 bases between the two ends. From germline, CDR1 is KGHSH and CDR2 LQKENI. The CDR3 sequence is 15 residues long. The CDR3 coding sequence is TGTGCCAGCTCACCACTGCAGGAAGCTAACTATGGCTACACCTTC. Translating it yields CASSPLQEANYGYTF.

The chain is built from TRBV7-2 and TRBJ1-5; D uncertain. This CDR3 has 16 amino acids. Germline values: CDR1 SGHTA, CDR2 FQGNSA. Trimming stripped 3 bases from V and 0 bases from J, with 12 bases between. The chain's CDR3 is CASSLALDGSNQPQHF. The CDR3 region has the DNA TGTGCCAGCAGCTTGGCGTTGGACGGTAGCAATCAGCCCCAGCATTTT.

The rearrangement uses TRBV28 and TRBJ1-1; 9 positions match TRBD1. The ends lost 7 bases at V and 3 bases at J; junction bases unmatched: 12. The CDR3 contains 16 residues. Germline assignment: CDR1 MDHEN and CDR2 SYDVKM. Here the CDR3 reads CASKTQGALPYTEAFF. The CDR3 nucleotides are TGTGCCAGCAAAACACAGGGGGCGCTTCCCTACACTGAAGCTTTCTTT.

The DNA of the CDR3 is TGCGCCAGCAGCTTGGGGACAGGGTCAGGAAACACCATATATTTT. Its translation is CASSLGTGSGNTIYF. The chain joins TRBV5-1 to TRBJ1-3, with TRBD1 matching 8 bases. This CDR3 contains 15 residues. V was pared by 0 bases and J by 4 bases, with 3 bases of the junction left unmatched. CDR1 is SGHRS, CDR2 YFSETQ, per germline.

This chain uses TRBV7-2 with TRBJ2-2, with D hard to call. Germline assignment: CDR1 SGHTA and CDR2 FQGNSA. This CDR3 is 13 amino acids long. Between the trimmed V and J ends, which lost 5 bases and 1 base, there was a span of 5 bases. In nucleotides, the CDR3 is TGTGCCAGCAGCCTTCGGAACACCGGGGAGCTGTTTTTT. It specifies CASSLRNTGELFF.